This TCR beta chain was identified in a study of Ad26.COV2.S vaccination and SARS-CoV-2 variants. Study-level information: A COV1001 Ad26.COV2.S trial-arm participant provided the sample. Recipients of Ad26.COV2.S got it intramuscularly, once or twice 56 days apart. General study results and limits: With respect to non-spike TCR breadth, vaccine and placebo recipients were similar. Post-vaccination spike-specific CD8+ and CD4+ T cell responses reportedly had substantial breadth.

The repertoire was sequenced with immunoSEQ multiplex PCR; TCRdb's copy has only in-frame clones and lacks some. The top ten clones hold around 6.4% of a sample with 300,000 to 400,000 clones, 88% of them seen once. Germline V gene sequence: CDR1 SGHNT, CDR2 YENEEA. This CDR3 spans 14 amino acids. V gave up 5 bases and J gave up 6 bases; unmatched junction bases: 10. On this clone itself: Its matching antigen is unknown.

The treatment here: about 20 received Ad26.COV2.S at low or high dose, single or two shots; about 5 received placebo; per-sample allocation not given. Day 63 after the first injection of vaccine or placebo was the sampling time. The rearrangement joins TRBV11-3 to TRBJ2-7, with TRBD1 matching 7 bases. The sequencing used peripheral blood, collected in a trial of Ad26.COV2.S vaccine versus placebo. The clonotype was recovered from a person aged 18-60 years who received the Ad26.COV2.S COVID-19 vaccine or a placebo. CDR3 sequence: CASSPRQGEGEQYF. The CDR3 DNA reads as TGTGCCAGCAGCCCTCGTCAGGGGGAAGGCGAGCAGTACTTC.